The present entry profiles one T cell receptor (beta chain) with its context. This clonotype was observed many times. Its recognized antigen is unknown. Within one base of it there is no much larger clone, and no base qualities were kept. The data derive from a study of T cells in Graves' hyperthyroidism and ophthalmopathy (dated by TCRdb to between 2017 and 2020). Looking at the study overall: Peripheral blood was collected at initial diagnosis, before any treatment. TCR V-J signatures able to tell the groups apart were searched for in a discovery cohort of more than 90 patients, of whom more than 40 had Graves' ophthalmopathy and some 60 had stable Graves' hyperthyroidism. Prospective prediction of ophthalmopathy was tested in an independent validation cohort of under 20 hyperthyroidism patients and approximately 17 patients who later progressed to ophthalmopathy. The 100 or so discovery patients were randomly divided into training and test sets at a 7:3 ratio. In addition, the study compared T-cell repertoires in thyroid tissue and in blood from about six Graves' hyperthyroidism patients. Once sampling was done, hyperthyroidism patients were given methimazole at a starting dose of 30 mg daily, whereas ophthalmopathy patients were given high-dose intravenous methylprednisolone. The paper describes TCR Vbeta CDR3 sequencing of 120 to 150 peripheral blood samples, made up of 43 ophthalmopathy patients, over 70 hyperthyroidism patients and 17 progressor patients.

Study-wide findings and limitations: A model built on a 13 V-J signature distinguished ophthalmopathy from stable hyperthyroidism, reaching approximately 89% sensitivity and around 81% specificity in cross-validation and 80%/75% in testing. No statistical method was used to fix the sample size in advance, and group allocation was not hidden from the investigators. Most expanded thyroid clonotypes (frequency above 0.001) were also detected in blood, a finding suggesting that blood repertoires may reflect thyroid immune responses. In validation, the model predicted progression to ophthalmopathy with 60% to 71% sensitivity and less than 75% specificity, a median of 6.5 months before onset.

In the ophthalmopathy patients, disease was moderately to severely active, with a Clinical Activity Score of 3 or more, a NOSPECS grade of 4 or more, and a duration of less than 3 months. Any patient with an uncontrolled infection, another autoimmune disease, pregnancy or lactation was excluded. Diagnoses relied on clinical symptoms, serum thyroxine and TRAb, thyroid ultrasound and orbital computed tomography. PBMCs were isolated from around 10 ml of fresh peripheral blood by Ficoll-Paque density gradient centrifugation. Total RNA was extracted using Trizol reagent, and RNA quality was assessed on an Agilent 2100 Bioanalyzer. The TCR beta CDR3 regions were amplified from the RNA transcripts. A first-round RT-PCR of the TCR CDR3 used the HTBI primer set with the Qiagen OneStep RT-PCR kit. Libraries were constructed in a second round of multiplex PCR, after which size selection and purification were carried out. The libraries were sequenced on an Illumina HiSeq2000 using paired-end 100 bp reads. The paper's data handling went like this. Raw data were processed with SOAPnuke, discarding reads with adapters, uncalled bases, mean Phred below 15, or no exact constant-primer or identifier match. COPE v1.2.5 was used to merge the high-quality paired reads, and each unique nucleotide sequence was defined as a clonotype. Clonotypes were aligned to IMGT TRBV, TRBD and TRBJ reference segments using MiTCR v1.1. Analysis was restricted to V-J combinations with a frequency above 0.0001, which covered approximately 99% of repertoires. A TCS score was defined as the ratio between F50 (clonal expansion) and ExV (chaos), using BLOSUM62-based TCRdist between CDR3 peptides within each V-J. Welch's t-statistics and random forest reduced around 520 V-J features to 13, which were used in a naive Bayes classifier (R e1071). TCRdb applied fastp at Q25 and MiXCR to the public reads, then kept only in-frame beta chains. Rows with one shared CDR3 protein collapse into an entry with the most common genes and DNA. The V and J calls and clone size are TCRdb's, not the authors'. The sample has a few hundred thousand distinct CDR3 sequences on record, 13% to 15% of them singletons. The ten largest make up 15% to 20% of the sample.

From cysteine to phenylalanine, the CDR3 is 14 amino acids long. The retained sequence is limited to the CDR3, 42 bases, with the frame set at the first base. The V and J ends are trimmed by 3 bases and 6 bases, leaving 12 bases between them. The receptor was isolated from a woman aged 25 to 39 with Graves' ophthalmopathy. The rearrangement combines TRBV12-3 or TRBV12-4 with TRBJ2-1; the D segment is perhaps TRBD1 or TRBD2, each sharing 6 matched bases. Sequencing was performed on blood. The CDR3 is CASSLPGASNEQFF. The DNA sequence is given as TGTGCCAGCAGTTTGCCGGGGGCGAGCAATGAGCAGTTCTTC.